The clone carrying this TCR beta chain was seen a handful of times. The antigen is not known. With template switching, a universal primer site was added, and the cDNA carried unique molecular identifiers. Using its own MiXCR run on the 5' RACE reads, TCRdb lists one record per CDR3 protein. This sample has about 700,000 distinct CDR3 sequences, with 5.5% to 7.5% found just once. The record originates from a study of identical twins. The V and J ends lost 6 bases and 2 bases respectively, with 17 bases between them. CDR3 length: 16 residues. Study-wide results and caveats: The study drew conclusions from cross-sectional statistical analysis, not from following the same donors. Insertions were reduced in abundant cord blood beta clonotypes but not in memory repertoires. Out-of-frame alpha sequences common to twins exhibited an excess of low generation probability.

What was sequenced was naive T cells sorted from blood. The TCR comes from a man aged 18 to 30 in good health. This chain connects TRBV12-3 or TRBV12-4 to TRBJ2-1; perhaps D is TRBD1 or TRBD2 (6 bases each). For the CDR3, the DNA is TGTGCCAGCAGGTTACTAGGGGGGCCAGCCTACAATGAGCAGTTCTTC. Its protein product is CASRLLGGPAYNEQFF.